Below are 27 T cell receptor beta chains sequenced from a single sample in a study of T-cell reconstitution after alpha-beta-depleted transplantation in children. A library of TCRbeta sequences, prepared with unique molecular identifiers, was generated. A single record per CDR3 protein comes from TCRdb applying MiXCR to the PCR reads. The table includes around 450,000 distinct CDR3 sequences, around 15% detected once. The sequencing here drew on PBMCs, mostly from graft donor cells, taken 360 days after TCRalphabeta/CD19-depleted stem cell transplant. Every receptor here comes from a boy in the first two years of life who had a stem cell transplant for Wiskott-Aldrich syndrome, so the T cells may come from the graft donor.

The chain uses TRBV5-1 and TRBJ2-3, with 8 bases that match TRBD2. This CDR3 spans 14 amino acids. J gave up 6 bases and V 0 bases, and 3 bases lay outside the gene matches. CDR1 is SGHRS, CDR2 YFSETQ, per germline. DNA for the CDR3: TGCGCCAGCAGCTTGGTAGCTAGCGGGGATACGCAGTATTTT. It yields the protein CASSLVASGDTQYF.

This clonotype was observed many times. CDR3 loop: CASSTPGQGLHEQYF. CDR3 in DNA: TGTGCCAGCAGCACGCCGGGACAGGGGCTGCACGAGCAGTACTTC. The chain employs TRBV5-6 and TRBJ2-7; 10 bases map to TRBD1. Per the germline V gene, CDR1 is SGHDT and CDR2 is YYEEEE. The CDR3 covers 15 residues. V was pared by 4 bases and J by 5 bases, with 9 bases of the junction left unmatched.

This clonotype was seen a handful of times. The V call is TRBV2, the J call TRBJ2-4; 7 nucleotides line up with TRBD2. V was clipped by 5 bases and J by 6 bases; unmatched bases: 4. The germline CDR1 and CDR2 sequences are SNHLY and FYNNEI. This CDR3 has 13 amino acids. In DNA, the CDR3 is TGTGCCAGCAGTCCTAGCGGAGGAAACATTCAGTACTTC. Residues: CASSPSGGNIQYF.

In its sample, this clonotype was seen many times. The CDR3 nucleotides read TGTGCCAGTCAGGGGAACACTGAAGCTTTCTTT. Translated, it gives CASQGNTEAFF. The chain employs TRBV7-9 and TRBJ1-1, with D possibly matching TRBD1 (5 bases). Between the trimmed V and J ends, which lost 9 bases and 1 base, there was a span of 6 bases. CDR3 length equals 11 residues. Germline V lookup: CDR1 SEHNR, CDR2 FQNEAQ (reference sequence).

Written as DNA, the CDR3 is TGTGCCAGCAGTCAACCCACAGGGGCCACCTCTGGGGCCAACGTCCTGACTTTC. Amino acid sequence: CASSQPTGATSGANVLTF. This rearrangement joins TRBV16 to TRBJ2-6, with TRBD1 matching over 7 bases. The CDR3 is made up of 18 amino acids. Germline V gene lookup returns CDR1 KGHSY and CDR2 FQNENV. After removal of 6 bases from V and 0 bases from J, the junction contained 11 bases not matched to a gene. The whole variable domain, remainder taken from reference TRBV16 and TRBJ2-6, is GEEVAQTPKHLVRGEGQKAKLYCAPIKGHSYVFWYQQVLKNEFKFLISFQNENVFDETGMPKERFSAKCLPNSPCSLEIQATKLEDSAVYFCASSQPTGATSGANVLTFGAGSRLTVL.

This clonotype was recorded many times. The chain carries TRBV20-1 and TRBJ1-3; no firm D call. V was clipped by 0 bases and J by 4 bases, with 7 bases between them. Germline V gene lookup returns CDR1 DFQATT and CDR2 SNEGSKA (reference sequence). This CDR3 is 13 amino acids long. CDR3: CSARDGRGNTIYF. The CDR3 DNA reads TGCAGTGCTAGAGATGGGAGAGGAAACACCATATATTTT.

This clonotype was detected only a few times. CDR3 loop: CASSQVGRASDTQYF. In DNA form, the CDR3 reads TGCGCCAGCAGCCAAGTCGGGAGGGCCTCGGATACGCAGTATTTT. This chain joins TRBV4-1 and TRBJ2-3; 8 positions agree with TRBD2. Germline V gene data show CDR1 as MGHRA and CDR2 as YSYEKL. The CDR3 covers 15 residues. V lost 1 base to trimming and J lost 6 bases; unmatched junction nucleotides: 6.

This clonotype has more than one count but fewer than ten. The chain carries TRBV9 and TRBJ2-3, with D uncertain. V lost 0 bases to trimming and J lost 0 bases, with 8 bases between them. The CDR3 sequence is 15 residues long. Germline assignment: CDR1 SGDLS and CDR2 YYNGEE. The CDR3 protein is CASSVDWGSTDTQYF. The CDR3 region has the DNA TGTGCCAGCAGCGTAGATTGGGGAAGCACAGATACGCAGTATTTT.

In its sample, this clonotype was seen a few times. The V and J genes are TRBV6-5 and TRBJ2-7; D is ambiguous. Trimming stripped 0 bases from V and 3 bases from J, with 9 bases between. The length of the CDR3 is 14 residues. Germline loops: CDR1 MNHEY, CDR2 SVGAGI. CDR3 DNA sequence: TGTGCCAGCAGTTACTCGAGGCGGAGCTACGAGCAGTACTTC. Its translation is CASSYSRRSYEQYF.

This clonotype came up a few times. The J gene is TRBJ2-1, the V gene TRBV6-2 or TRBV6-3; 10 nucleotides agree with TRBD2. Trimming took 5 bases from V and 6 from J; bases not matched to a gene: 4. This CDR3 region has 14 residues. Germline-derived CDR1 and CDR2 are MNHEY and SVGEGT. The CDR3 nucleotides read TGTGCCAGCAGTCAACTAGCGGGAATCAATGAGCAGTTCTTC. Encoded protein: CASSQLAGINEQFF.

The sample holds many counts of this clonotype. The rearrangement joins TRBV19 to TRBJ2-2, with TRBD1 as a possible D gene (5 bases). The CDR3 is 15 residues long. The germline V gene has CDR1 LNHDA and CDR2 SQIVND (reference sequence). Trimming removed 4 bases from V and 4 bases from J, with 13 bases in between. CDR3 region: CASSTRRTFTGELFF. CDR3 sequence (DNA): TGTGCCAGTAGTACCCGAAGGACATTCACCGGGGAGCTGTTTTTT. Full variable domain (rest looked up from reference TRBV19 and TRBJ2-2): DGGITQSPKYLFRKEGQNVTLSCEQNLNHDAMYWYRQDPGQGLRLIYYSQIVNDFQKGDIAEGYSVSREKKESFPLTVTSAQKNPTAFYLCASSTRRTFTGELFFGEGSRLTVL.

The rearrangement joins TRBV6-2 or TRBV6-3 to TRBJ2-7; D is possibly TRBD2 (6 bases). Trimming cost V 3 bases and J 5 bases, with 17 bases left between them. The CDR3 length is 15 residues. The germline V gene encodes CDR1 MNHEY and CDR2 SVGEGT. The CDR3 DNA is TGTGCCAGCAGTTATTCCGGGACTTATCCCAACGAGCAGTACTTC. Residues: CASSYSGTYPNEQYF.

The genes are TRBV20-1 and TRBJ2-7, with D perhaps matching TRBD2 (5 bases). This CDR3 contains 13 residues. The ends were cut back, 1 base at V and 4 bases at J, with 11 bases in the middle. Germline values: CDR1 DFQATT, CDR2 SNEGSKA (reference sequence). This CDR3 reads CSARAPGLYEQYF. CDR3 DNA sequence: TGCAGTGCTAGAGCCCCCGGACTGTACGAGCAGTACTTC.

A few counts support this clonotype. The rearrangement links TRBV6-4 to TRBJ2-1; possibly TRBD1 for D (5 bases). The V gene lost 3 bases and the J gene lost 7 bases, with 16 bases spanning the gap. The length of the CDR3 is 15 residues. Germline lookup yields CDR1 MRHNA and CDR2 SNTAGT. CDR3 protein: CASSDVGAPRNEQFF. The DNA of the CDR3 is TGTGCCAGCAGTGATGTTGGGGCCCCGCGGAATGAGCAGTTCTTC.

The chain is built from TRBV6-2 or TRBV6-3 and TRBJ2-7, with TRBD1 as a possible D gene (5 bases). There are 15 residues in the CDR3. V dropped 2 bases and J dropped 3 bases, with 14 bases sitting between them. The germline gives CDR1 MNHEY, CDR2 SVGEGT. CDR3 residues: CASSYGASPGYEQYF. The CDR3 DNA follows: TGTGCCAGCAGTTACGGGGCGTCCCCCGGCTACGAGCAGTACTTC.

The chain carries TRBV24-1 and TRBJ2-1; maybe TRBD2 (6 bases). Deletions cut 4 bases from V and 7 bases from J, with 16 bases between. The CDR3 extends over 15 amino acids. Germline-derived CDR1 and CDR2 are KGHDR and SFDVKD. CDR3: CATSDSTTRGNEQFF. CDR3 DNA sequence: TGTGCCACCAGTGACTCGACGACTAGAGGGAATGAGCAGTTCTTC.

This clonotype appeared a few times. The CDR3 DNA sequence: TGTGCCAGCAGCTTAACGCCAAGCTGGAGCACAGATACGCAGTATTTT. Encoded protein: CASSLTPSWSTDTQYF. The chain links TRBV7-8 to TRBJ2-3; unclear D gene. The germline V gene encodes CDR1 SGHVS and CDR2 FQNEAQ. This CDR3 region has 16 residues. V was trimmed by 2 bases and J by 0 bases, leaving 12 bases between them.

This chain connects TRBV20-1 to TRBJ2-1; 14 bases agree with TRBD2. With 1 base clipped from V and 7 bases from J, the junction kept 6 bases outside the gene matches. Per germline, CDR1 DFQATT and CDR2 SNEGSKA (reference sequence). This CDR3 is built from 16 residues. CDR3 bases: TGCAGTGCTAGAGCGCCGGGACTAGCGGGAGAGAATGAGCAGTTCTTC. It codes for CSARAPGLAGENEQFF.

The chain joins TRBV5-1 to TRBJ1-1, with TRBD1 matching over 9 bases. Looked up from germline, CDR1 is SGHRS and CDR2 is YFSETQ. V was pared by 3 bases and J by 1 base, with 4 bases of the junction left unmatched. This CDR3 is 15 amino acids long. CDR3 in amino acids: CASSWRTGANTEAFF. The CDR3 DNA reads TGCGCCAGCAGCTGGCGGACAGGGGCGAACACTGAAGCTTTCTTT.

The chain couples TRBV5-1 to TRBJ2-1; 11 bases line up with TRBD2. The CDR3 consists of 23 residues. Losses at the gene ends were 1 base for V and 8 bases for J; bases not matched to a gene: 29. Germline V CDR1 and CDR2: SGHRS, YFSETQ. CDR3 nucleotides: TGCGCCAGCAGCTTGATCTCGGCGGGGCTAGCGGGGGGACGGACGTTCATACACTATGAGCAGTTCTTC. This gives the protein CASSLISAGLAGGRTFIHYEQFF.

The genes are TRBV7-9 and TRBJ2-3; TRBD2 agrees at 7 bases. Germline-derived CDR1 and CDR2 are SEHNR and FQNEAQ (reference sequence). The V and J ends lost 5 bases and 3 bases, in that order; junction bases with no gene match: 11. This CDR3 has 16 amino acids. The CDR3 loop is CASSPRAAGVTDTQYF. CDR3 in DNA: TGTGCCAGCAGCCCTCGCGCCGCGGGAGTGACAGATACGCAGTATTTT. The full variable domain, in which reference TRBV7-9 and TRBJ2-3 provide the parts outside the CDR3, is DTGVSQNPRHKITKRGQNVTFRCDPISEHNRLYWYRQTLGQGPEFLTYFQNEAQLEKSRLLSDRFSAERPKGSFSTLEIQRTEQGDSAMYLCASSPRAAGVTDTQYFGPGTRLTVL.

The chain has TRBV11-3 and TRBJ2-1, with D hard to call. CDR3 length: 14 amino acids. The germline V gene has CDR1 SGHNT and CDR2 YENEEA. V was cut by 6 bases and J by 8 bases, with 17 bases left in between. CDR3 DNA sequence: TGTGCCAGCAGTCCGCCCTTTGAGGCGGATGAGCAGTTCTTC. Its protein product is CASSPPFEADEQFF.

The chain employs TRBV5-1 and TRBJ1-1; no definite D call. V lost 2 bases to trimming and J lost 0 bases, with 11 bases between them. This CDR3 region has 15 residues. From germline, CDR1 is SGHRS and CDR2 YFSETQ. For the CDR3, the DNA is TGCGCCAGCAGCTTAAGGCCGACTATGAACACTGAAGCTTTCTTT. Protein product: CASSLRPTMNTEAFF.

The rearrangement uses TRBV28 and TRBJ2-3, with 7 bases lining up with TRBD2. The trim removed 1 base at V and 4 bases at J, leaving 5 bases unmatched. Germline CDR1 reads MDHEN; CDR2 reads SYDVKM. The CDR3 is 15 residues long. As DNA, the CDR3 is TGTGCCAGCAGTTTATCGTCCCGGGGGGCAGATACGCAGTATTTT. This sequence encodes CASSLSSRGADTQYF.

This sequence joins TRBV7-6 and TRBJ2-1; 8 bases fit TRBD2. CDR1 is SGHVS and CDR2 is FNYEAQ in the germline V gene. This CDR3 has 17 residues. The trim removed 1 base at V and 3 bases at J, leaving 8 bases unmatched. The CDR3 reads CASSLVEGGTSYNEQFF. As DNA, the CDR3 is TGTGCCAGCAGCTTAGTGGAGGGGGGGACTAGCTACAATGAGCAGTTCTTC.

This clonotype was observed a few times. The CDR3 sequence: CASSPPARSNTEAFF. The DNA of the CDR3 is TGTGCCAGCTCACCACCGGCTCGATCGAACACTGAAGCTTTCTTT. This chain links TRBV18 with TRBJ1-1, with D unresolved. Per germline, CDR1 KGHSH and CDR2 LQKENI. Trimming pared 0 bases from V and 1 base from J, leaving 9 bases between. This CDR3 is built from 15 residues.

This clonotype was detected only a few times. The chain carries TRBV5-1 and TRBJ2-2; D unclear. The CDR3 length is 15 residues. Trimming left V 3 bases short and J 8 bases short, with 17 bases between. Germline assignment: CDR1 SGHRS and CDR2 YFSETQ. The CDR3 region is CASSSPGPLTGELFF. CDR3 nucleotides: TGCGCCAGCAGCTCCCCTGGACCCCTGACAGGGGAGCTGTTTTTT.